These 31 T cell receptor beta chains originate from one sample sequenced in a study of shared clonotypes between healthy human individuals. Profiling relied on immunoSEQ multiplex PCR, and the TCRdb table lists in-frame clones only, not all of them. The data contain 450,000 to 500,000 clones, 70% to 85% of them singletons. Sequencing was performed on PBMCs. These receptors were obtained from a woman in her thirties or forties in good health. Some clones in this sample may be carry-over from other donors' samples.

This clone was observed once. The CDR3 DNA is TGTGCCAGCGCGACTAACACAGATACGCAGTATTTT. Translating gives CASATNTDTQYF. This rearrangement joins TRBV7-9 to TRBJ2-3; possibly TRBD2 for D (5 bases). Germline V lookup: CDR1 SEHNR, CDR2 FQNEAQ (reference sequence). The germline V and J ends were trimmed by 8 bases and 2 bases, with 8 bases remaining between them. The CDR3 consists of 12 residues.

This sequence joins TRBV7-8 and TRBJ2-4; weak D call: TRBD1 (6 bases). With 5 bases removed from V and 6 bases from J, the gap between germline ends came to 11 bases. CDR3 length: 13 amino acids. CDR1 and CDR2 from the germline V gene are SGHVS and FQNEAQ. This chain's CDR3 is CASSREQGNIQYF. The CDR3 DNA reads TGTGCCAGCAGCCGGGAACAGGGAAACATTCAGTACTTC.

The chain combines TRBV28 with TRBJ1-5, with 11 bases identical to TRBD1. Trimming cost V 5 bases and J 9 bases; bases outside gene matches: 12. The CDR3 runs to 16 residues. Germline V gives CDR1 MDHEN, CDR2 SYDVKM. The CDR3, as DNA: TGTGCCAGCAGTCCTCCCGGACAGGGGGCGCGATGGCCCCAGCATTTT. Translated: CASSPPGQGARWPQHF.

The chain has TRBV12-5 and TRBJ2-1; 7 nucleotides align to TRBD2. Trimming at V came to 3 bases and at J to 7 bases, leaving 9 bases not matched to a gene. CDR1 LGHNT and CDR2 FRNRAP come from the germline V gene. This CDR3 is 15 amino acids long. The CDR3 region is CASGLGEGLRNEQFF. CDR3 DNA sequence: TGTGCTAGTGGTTTAGGGGAGGGTTTAAGAAATGAGCAGTTCTTC. The whole variable domain, filled in from reference TRBV12-5 and TRBJ2-1, reads DARVTQTPRHKVTEMGQEVTMRCQPILGHNTVFWYRQTMMQGLELLAYFRNRAPLDDSGMPKDRFSAEMPDATLATLKIQPSEPRDSAVYFCASGLGEGLRNEQFFGPGTRLTVL.

V usage is TRBV5-1 and J usage is TRBJ1-2; 7 bases are shared with TRBD1. The CDR3 loop spans 13 amino acids. Trimming cost V 4 bases and J 3 bases; bases outside gene matches: 3. The V gene's germline CDR1 is SGHRS and CDR2 YFSETQ. CDR3 amino acids: CASSQQGDYGYTF. The CDR3 nucleotides read TGCGCCAGCAGCCAGCAGGGGGACTATGGCTACACCTTC. The entire variable domain, with the rest obtained from reference TRBV5-1 and TRBJ1-2, is as follows: KAGVTQTPRYLIKTRGQQVTLSCSPISGHRSVSWYQQTPGQGLQFLFEYFSETQRNKGNFPGRFSGRQFSNSRSEMNVSTLELGDSALYLCASSQQGDYGYTFGSGTRLTVV.

The chain links TRBV6-6 to TRBJ2-7; D is uncertain. Germline CDR1 is MNHNY and CDR2 is SVGAGI (reference sequence). The CDR3 spans 13 residues. Trimming removed 5 bases at V and 3 bases at J, with 11 bases between. DNA of the CDR3: TGTGCCAGCAGTCCAAAGGACGTCTACGAGCAGTACTTC. As protein: CASSPKDVYEQYF.

The chain carries TRBV4-2 and TRBJ2-7; D remains ambiguous. The V gene lost 2 bases and the J gene lost 0 bases, with 11 bases spanning the gap. CDR1 is LGHNA and CDR2 is YNFKEQ in the germline V gene. There are 15 residues in the CDR3. The CDR3 bases are TGTGCCAGCAGCCAACTGGACCACCCCTCCTACGAGCAGTACTTC. Translation gives CASSQLDHPSYEQYF.

In its sample, this clone was seen many times. The chain has TRBV19 and TRBJ1-5, with D possibly matching TRBD1 (6 bases). V was cut by 2 bases and J by 6 bases, with 11 bases left in between. In germline, CDR1 is LNHDA, CDR2 SQIVND (reference sequence). CDR3 length: 14 residues. CDR3 coding DNA: TGTGCCAGTAGTATAAGGGGGGAGCGTCAGCCCCAGCATTTT. Translated: CASSIRGERQPQHF.

The chain has TRBV7-6 and TRBJ1-5; D is uncertain. The CDR3 totals 13 residues. Trimming took off 3 bases at V and 4 bases at J, with 7 bases between the two ends. Germline values: CDR1 SGHVS, CDR2 FNYEAQ. The CDR3 protein is CASSLYENQPQHF. The CDR3, as DNA: TGTGCCAGCAGCTTGTACGAGAATCAGCCCCAGCATTTT.

The chain links TRBV2 to TRBJ2-2; D possibly corresponds to TRBD1 (6 bases). Trimming stripped 6 bases from V and 4 bases from J, with 9 bases between. This CDR3 has 13 amino acids. Per germline, CDR1 SNHLY and CDR2 FYNNEI. The CDR3 nucleotides read TGTGCCAGCAGCCAGGGGAGCACCGGGGAGCTGTTTTTT. Protein: CASSQGSTGELFF.

V is TRBV27 and J is TRBJ2-7; possible D gene TRBD2, 5 bases. This CDR3 is built from 13 residues. The V end lost 6 bases, the J end lost 3 bases, and 12 bases lay between the germline ends. Germline V gene sequence: CDR1 MNHEY, CDR2 SMNVEV (reference sequence). The CDR3 loop reads CASRRLNDYEQYF. CDR3 bases: TGTGCCAGCAGGAGACTAAACGACTACGAGCAGTACTTC.

Concerning this clone itself: Relative to the germline gene, one junction end is altered; a read error may explain this. Other nucleotide sequences from this sample produce the same CDR3. The rearrangement joins TRBV7-3 to TRBJ2-3; 13 positions agree with TRBD2. The CDR3 is 17 residues long. Germline CDR1 is SGHTA and CDR2 is FQGTGA. CDR3 nucleotide sequence: TGTGCCAGCAGTCCCCGGACTAGCGGGAGATCTGTAGATACGCAGTATTTC. Protein: CASSPRTSGRSVDTQYF.

The chain is built from TRBV7-3 and TRBJ2-6; D is unresolved. The length of the CDR3 is 15 residues. V dropped 2 bases and J dropped 0 bases, with 5 bases sitting between them. Germline V gene sequence: CDR1 SGHTA, CDR2 FQGTGA. CDR3 amino acids: CASSLSNSGANVLTF. CDR3 bases: TGTGCCAGCAGCTTATCCAACTCTGGGGCCAACGTCCTGACTTTC.

The chain uses TRBV7-9 and TRBJ2-7, with 9 bases identical to TRBD2. V was pared by 1 base and J by 6 bases, with 7 bases of the junction left unmatched. Germline assignment: CDR1 SEHNR and CDR2 FQNEAQ (reference sequence). This CDR3 is built from 15 residues. DNA for the CDR3: TGTGCCAGCAGCTTAGGGTCTAGCGGGATTGCCGAGCAGTACTTC. Its protein product is CASSLGSSGIAEQYF.

The genes are TRBV19 and TRBJ2-2, with 7 bases aligning to TRBD2. Germline CDR1 and CDR2: LNHDA and SQIVND (reference sequence). The trim removed 1 base at V and 4 bases at J, leaving 3 bases unmatched. This CDR3 has 15 amino acids. CDR3 nucleotide sequence: TGTGCCAGTAGTATAGCGGGAGGAGTCACCGGGGAGCTGTTTTTT. It encodes CASSIAGGVTGELFF.

The rearrangement uses TRBV28 and TRBJ1-2; the D gene is possibly TRBD1 (6 bases). Trimming removed 4 bases at V and 2 bases at J, with 17 bases between. The CDR3 totals 16 residues. CDR1 is MDHEN and CDR2 is SYDVKM in the germline V gene. For the CDR3, the DNA is TGTGCCAGCAGTTCCCCGGGGGCCTACACAAACTATGGCTACACCTTC. As protein: CASSSPGAYTNYGYTF.

This clone was seen just once. This chain joins TRBV10-3 and TRBJ1-5; D is unclear. CDR1 ENHRY and CDR2 SYGVKD come from the germline V gene. CDR3 length: 14 residues. The V and J ends lost 6 bases and 3 bases respectively, with 12 bases between them. The CDR3 loop reads CAIRSVGNNQPQHF. DNA of the CDR3: TGTGCCATCAGGTCGGTGGGAAACAATCAGCCCCAGCATTTT.

The rearrangement uses TRBV5-1 and TRBJ2-5; D unresolved. V lost 2 bases and J lost 7, with 15 bases in between. Germline V gene sequence: CDR1 SGHRS, CDR2 YFSETQ. The CDR3 loop spans 14 amino acids. CDR3 sequence (DNA): TGCGCCAGCAGCTTCACTACCTCCGAAGGGACCCAGTACTTC. Protein product: CASSFTTSEGTQYF.

This clone showed up just a few times. This chain links TRBV6-1 with TRBJ2-7; 10 bases are a match to TRBD1. Germline CDR1 MNHNS, CDR2 SASEGT. With V trimmed by 4 bases and J by 7 bases, 10 bases remained unmatched. This CDR3 is built from 15 residues. Written as DNA, the CDR3 is TGTGCCAGCAGTGGTTCCGGGACAGGGGTTGGAGAGCAGTACTTC. Translated: CASSGSGTGVGEQYF.

The V and J genes are TRBV11-2 and TRBJ2-1, with TRBD2 identical over 10 bases. Germline values: CDR1 SGHAT, CDR2 FQNNGV. Losses at the gene ends were 5 bases for V and 7 bases for J; bases not matched to a gene: 5. The CDR3 extends over 14 amino acids. The CDR3 nucleotides are TGTGCCAGCAGCACCGGACTAGCGGTGAATGAGCAGTTCTTC. Translated, it gives CASSTGLAVNEQFF.

The J gene is TRBJ2-1, the V gene TRBV5-1; 8 nucleotides match TRBD1. CDR1 and CDR2 (germline): SGHRS, YFSETQ. This CDR3 is built from 14 residues. V lost 0 bases and J lost 6; bases outside the gene matches: 2. The CDR3 DNA reads as TGCGCCAGCAGCTTGGGACAGGGGATCAATGAGCAGTTCTTC. Translated: CASSLGQGINEQFF.

This sequence joins TRBV28 and TRBJ2-7, with D perhaps TRBD1 or TRBD2 (7 bases each). This CDR3 contains 15 residues. V was shortened by 7 bases and J by 2 bases, with 18 bases between the two germline ends. The V gene's germline CDR1 is MDHEN and CDR2 SYDVKM. The DNA of the CDR3 is TGTGCCAGCAATCCGCCAGGGGGGGGGACCTACGAGCAGTACTTC. Translated: CASNPPGGGTYEQYF.

The chain is built from TRBV6-5 and TRBJ1-1; tentatively, D is TRBD1 (5 bases). CDR1 MNHEY and CDR2 SVGAGI come from the germline V gene. Trimming took 2 bases from V and 5 from J, leaving 15 bases between them. CDR3 length: 15 residues. The CDR3 DNA reads TGTGCCAGCAGTTACGCTCCGGGGACGGGTACTGAAGCTTTCTTT. This encodes CASSYAPGTGTEAFF.

The chain joins TRBV7-2 to TRBJ2-5; D tentatively reads TRBD1 or TRBD2 (5 bases each). This CDR3 spans 15 amino acids. Trimming shortened V by 2 bases and J by 5 bases, and 15 bases separated the two germline ends. Germline CDR1 reads SGHTA; CDR2 reads FQGNSA. CDR3 in amino acids: CASSLSRSRGETQYF. CDR3 in DNA: TGTGCCAGCAGCTTATCCCGATCGAGGGGCGAGACCCAGTACTTC.

The CDR3 region is CASSPMGSKRQPYEQYF. The CDR3 coding sequence is TGTGCCAGCTCACCAATGGGCAGCAAACGACAACCCTACGAGCAGTACTTC. The chain has TRBV18 and TRBJ2-7; D remains unclear. The germline gives CDR1 KGHSH, CDR2 LQKENI. This CDR3 spans 17 amino acids. Deletions cut 2 bases from V and 2 bases from J, with 19 bases between.

This clone has only a few counts. The chain employs TRBV15 and TRBJ2-7; weak D call: TRBD2 (5 bases). Trimming shortened V by 0 bases and J by 6 bases, and 12 bases separated the two germline ends. This CDR3 contains 14 residues. The germline CDR1 and CDR2 sequences are LNHNV and YYDKDF (reference sequence). CDR3: CATSRDRGRAEQYF. The DNA of the CDR3 is TGTGCCACCAGCAGAGATCGAGGGCGGGCCGAGCAGTACTTC.

The chain employs TRBV11-3 and TRBJ2-7; TRBD2 matches 11 bases. Germline CDR1 reads SGHNT; CDR2 reads YENEEA. This CDR3 region has 15 residues. Germline trimming cut 5 bases from V and 4 bases from J; bases unmatched to any gene: 7. The CDR3 protein is CASSALAGAGYEQYF. The CDR3 DNA sequence: TGTGCCAGCAGCGCACTAGCGGGAGCGGGGTACGAGCAGTACTTC. The complete variable domain, with remaining parts taken from reference TRBV11-3 and TRBJ2-7, reads EAGVVQSPRYKIIEKKQPVAFWCNPISGHNTLYWYLQNLGQGPELLIRYENEEAVDDSQLPKDRFSAERLKGVDSTLKIQPAELGDSAVYLCASSALAGAGYEQYFGPGTRLTVT.

On this clone itself: The sample has other DNA sequences that encode this CDR3 too. V usage is TRBV18 and J usage is TRBJ1-3, with no clear D. V was trimmed by 3 bases and J by 0 bases, leaving 12 bases between them. The germline gives CDR1 KGHSH, CDR2 LQKENI. The CDR3 runs to 16 residues. In DNA, the CDR3 is TGTGCCAGCTCACCGTCCGGACGGAGCTCTGGAAACACCATATATTTT. It specifies CASSPSGRSSGNTIYF.

This clone was found once. In the same sample, other DNA sequences code for this CDR3. V usage is TRBV6-5 and J usage is TRBJ1-5; 8 bases are shared with TRBD1. This CDR3 contains 13 residues. V dropped 6 bases and J dropped 3; count of bases not matched to a gene: 1. Looked up from germline, CDR1 is MNHEY and CDR2 is SVGAGI. Written as DNA, the CDR3 is TGTGCCAGCAGGGGACAGGTCAATCAGCCCCAGCATTTT. This translates into CASRGQVNQPQHF.

The chain employs TRBV20-1 and TRBJ2-7, with D uncertain. V gave up 5 bases and J gave up 3 bases, with 8 bases separating them. Per germline, CDR1 DFQATT and CDR2 SNEGSKA (reference sequence). This CDR3 is built from 11 residues. CDR3 protein: CSAQNGYEQYF. The DNA of the CDR3 is TGCAGTGCTCAAAACGGCTACGAGCAGTACTTC.

The rearrangement joins TRBV18 to TRBJ1-1, with a possible D match to TRBD1 (6 bases). CDR1 is KGHSH, CDR2 LQKENI, per germline. The CDR3 is 13 amino acids. The V and J ends lost 8 bases and 3 bases respectively, with 13 bases between them. DNA for the CDR3: TGTGCCAGCCTCCCGAACAGGGACACTGAAGCTTTCTTT. This sequence encodes CASLPNRDTEAFF.